The 30 T cell receptor beta chains presented below share a single source sample, sequenced in a study of blood T cells in healthy people across ages. A sample-barcoded 5' primer and a J-beta primer mix were used in a second PCR of roughly 7 to 11 cycles. MiXCR was run by TCRdb on the 5' RACE reads, yielding one entry per CDR3 protein. The sample carries about 1.7 million distinct CDR3 sequences, 25% to 30% recorded once. Material for sequencing was blood. These receptors all come from a woman in her 30s in good health.

This clonotype was seen only a few times. At one end, the junction sequence differs from germline, possibly due to a read error. CDR3 DNA: TGCGCCGGCAGCTTTCGTGGACAGGGGTACACAGATACGCAGTATTTT. It is translated as CAGSFRGQGYTDTQYF. V and J are TRBV5-1 and TRBJ2-3, with 9 positions matching TRBD1. This CDR3 is 16 amino acids long. From germline, CDR1 is SGHRS and CDR2 YFSETQ.

V and J are TRBV7-2 and TRBJ1-2, with 7 bases matching TRBD1. The CDR3 runs to 16 residues. Germline V CDR1 and CDR2: SGHTA, FQGNSA. V lost 5 bases to trimming and J lost 7 bases; unmatched junction nucleotides: 16. The CDR3 nucleotides are TGTGCCAGCAGCCCCCAAATCGACAGGGCCGGTGGTGGCTACACCTTC. It is translated as CASSPQIDRAGGGYTF.

The chain couples TRBV5-1 to TRBJ2-1; 9 bases are a match to TRBD2. The V segment lost 4 bases and the J segment 7 bases; nucleotides outside the gene matches: 12. The CDR3 loop spans 16 amino acids. In germline, CDR1 is SGHRS, CDR2 YFSETQ. The CDR3 DNA sequence: TGCGCCAGCAGCGTACAGGGCGTAGCGGGAGAGAATGAGCAGTTCTTC. Residues: CASSVQGVAGENEQFF.

V usage is TRBV5-5 and J usage is TRBJ1-6; 8 nucleotides match TRBD1. Germline V gene data show CDR1 as SGHKS and CDR2 as YYEKEE (reference sequence). This CDR3 contains 18 residues. V lost 4 bases and J lost 7; bases outside the gene matches: 16. The CDR3 region has the DNA TGTGCCAGCAGCCGCACCCCGGGACAGGACCGTTGGAATTCACCCCTCCACTTT. Its translation: CASSRTPGQDRWNSPLHF.

Remarks on this clonotype: A junction end diverges from the germline sequence, so it may reflect a read error. The rearrangement uses TRBV29-1 and TRBJ2-2; 7 bases agree with TRBD2. This CDR3 comprises 16 residues. Germline lookup yields CDR1 SQVTM and CDR2 ANQGSEA. This CDR3 reads CSVGFARERSTGELCF. The CDR3 DNA reads TGCAGCGTTGGGTTTGCGCGGGAGAGGAGCACCGGGGAGCTGTGTTTT.

This rearrangement joins TRBV7-2 to TRBJ2-3; 7 bases are a match to TRBD2. The germline V gene has CDR1 SGHTA and CDR2 FQGNSA. V was pared by 5 bases and J by 6 bases, with 8 bases of the junction left unmatched. The CDR3 consists of 14 residues. The CDR3 loop is CASSLGLSVDTQYF. CDR3 DNA: TGTGCCAGCAGCCTGGGACTATCGGTGGATACGCAGTATTTT.

This clonotype was seen many times. CDR3 DNA sequence: TGTGCCAGCAGCAGGACAGGGTCGAACTATGGCTACACCTTC. Its protein is CASSRTGSNYGYTF. The chain links TRBV12-3 or TRBV12-4 to TRBJ1-2; 8 positions match TRBD1. Trimming took 6 bases from V and 2 from J; bases not matched to a gene: 5. The CDR3 is made up of 14 amino acids.

The CDR3 nucleotides read TGCAGTGCTAGCACTGCGGGAGGACTGCAGTTCTTC. Translated: CSASTAGGLQFF. The V and J genes are TRBV20-1 and TRBJ2-1, with 8 nucleotides matching TRBD2. This CDR3 comprises 12 residues. V lost 3 bases, J lost 12 bases, and 7 bases stayed unmatched. The germline V gene encodes CDR1 DFQATT and CDR2 SNEGSKA (reference sequence).

Points on this clonotype: It may be a read error: a sequence one base away is much more abundant. This chain joins TRBV20-1 and TRBJ2-7; 9 bases are a match to TRBD1. Germline V gives CDR1 DFQATT, CDR2 SNEGSKA (reference sequence). This CDR3 region has 15 residues. The trim removed 3 bases at V and 7 bases at J, leaving 13 bases unmatched. The CDR3 DNA follows: TGCAGTGCTAGTGCGGACAGGGGAAGATACAATGAGCAGTACTTC. Its translation is CSASADRGRYNEQYF.

This clonotype was seen ten or more times. The chain couples TRBV10-3 to TRBJ1-2; the match to TRBD1 covers 10 bases. The CDR3 consists of 15 residues. J was trimmed by 3 bases and V by 5 bases; bases with no gene match: 6. CDR1 and CDR2 from the germline V gene are ENHRY and SYGVKD. In DNA, the CDR3 is TGTGCCATCAGTACGGGACAGGGGCGCCACTATGGCTACACCTTC. Translating gives CAISTGQGRHYGYTF.

The chain uses TRBV20-1 and TRBJ1-1; a possible D gene is TRBD1 (6 bases). CDR1 is DFQATT and CDR2 is SNEGSKA in the germline V gene (reference sequence). With 6 bases removed from V and 5 bases from J, the gap between germline ends came to 25 bases. This CDR3 comprises 16 residues. Written as DNA, the CDR3 is TGCAGTGCAACGGACCGGGACAACTCGGCGGGGACTGAAGCTTTCTTT. Its protein is CSATDRDNSAGTEAFF.

This clonotype was seen once. At one of its ends the junction is not consistent with the germline gene, which may arise from a read error. V gene TRBV7-2 combines with J gene TRBJ2-7, with a weak D call TRBD1 (7 bases). The CDR3 extends over 13 amino acids. Germline values: CDR1 SGHTA, CDR2 FQGNSA. In nucleotides, the CDR3 is TGTGTCAGCAGCTTACGCAGGGGGGACGAGCAGTACTTC. Its translation: CVSSLRRGDEQYF.

This clonotype was counted only a few times. The chain couples TRBV30 to TRBJ1-5; D is unclear. Germline CDR1 GTSNPN, CDR2 SVGIG (reference sequence). V lost 0 bases, J lost 3 bases, and 6 bases lay in between. The CDR3 is made up of 13 amino acids. This CDR3 reads CAWSVQDNQPQHF. In nucleotides, the CDR3 is TGTGCCTGGAGTGTTCAGGACAATCAGCCCCAGCATTTT.

This clonotype was recorded a few times. V is TRBV20-1 and J is TRBJ2-3; 7 bases map to TRBD2. V gave up 7 bases and J gave up 5 bases; unmatched junction bases: 15. The CDR3 has 15 residues. Germline CDR1 reads DFQATT; CDR2 reads SNEGSKA (reference sequence). For the CDR3, the DNA is TGCAGTGTGGGGGGAGGGGACTACGGGTTAGATACGCAGTATTTT. It is translated as CSVGGGDYGLDTQYF.

The J gene is TRBJ1-2, the V gene TRBV2; possible D gene TRBD1, 5 bases. Germline loops: CDR1 SNHLY, CDR2 FYNNEI. The CDR3 extends over 14 amino acids. The germline V and J ends were trimmed by 5 bases and 6 bases, with 16 bases remaining between them. Here the CDR3 DNA reads TGTGCCAGCAGTCGGGACCTCAGGTCGAATGGCTACACCTTC. This gives the protein CASSRDLRSNGYTF. Full variable domain (remainder filled in from reference TRBV2 and TRBJ1-2): EPEVTQTPSHQVTQMGQEVILRCVPISNHLYFYWYRQILGQKVEFLVSFYNNEISEKSEIFDDQFSVERPDGSNFTLKIRSTKLEDSAMYFCASSRDLRSNGYTFGSGTRLTVV.

For this clonotype: This could be a read error, since a much larger clone is one nucleotide away. The genes are TRBV29-1 and TRBJ2-1, with a weak D call TRBD1 (6 bases). Trimming pared 7 bases from V and 5 bases from J, leaving 18 bases between. There are 14 residues in the CDR3. Germline CDR1 is SQVTM and CDR2 is ANQGSEA. This CDR3 is CSALQGTSHNEQFF. CDR3 DNA: TGCAGCGCCTTACAGGGAACTTCCCACAATGAGCAGTTCTTC.

The rearrangement links TRBV18 to TRBJ1-2; D gene ambiguous. The germline CDR1 and CDR2 sequences are KGHSH and LQKENI. This CDR3 is 13 amino acids long. Trimming cost V 0 bases and J 8 bases, with 10 bases left between them. CDR3 sequence (DNA): TGTGCCAGCTCACCACCCTACGCCGTCGGCTACACCTTC. Amino acids: CASSPPYAVGYTF.

This clonotype was observed a handful of times. One end of the junction is discordant with germline, which a read error may explain. V gene TRBV6-6 combines with J gene TRBJ2-7, with TRBD2 as a possible D gene (6 bases). Germline CDR1 reads MNHNY; CDR2 reads SVGAGI (reference sequence). The CDR3 covers 15 residues. The CDR3: CASSYSAGSSYERYF. DNA for the CDR3: TGTGCCAGCAGTTACTCGGCGGGGAGCTCCTACGAGCGGTACTTC.

The V and J genes are TRBV19 and TRBJ2-3, with no clear D. V shed 6 bases and J shed 9 bases, with 16 bases lying between them. Per the germline V gene, CDR1 is LNHDA and CDR2 is SQIVND (reference sequence). The CDR3 is 13 residues long. The chain's CDR3 is CASSPRASRTQYF. CDR3 sequence (DNA): TGTGCCAGTAGCCCCCGGGCCTCCCGGACGCAGTATTTT.

The J gene is TRBJ1-2, the V gene TRBV20-1, with no clear D. Germline lookup yields CDR1 DFQATT and CDR2 SNEGSKA (reference sequence). This CDR3 spans 12 amino acids. V was clipped by 3 bases and J by 5 bases, with 10 bases between them. CDR3 sequence reads: CSARAGSYGYTF. CDR3 sequence (DNA): TGCAGTGCTAGGGCTGGGTCGTATGGCTACACCTTC.

This chain joins TRBV3-1 and TRBJ1-3; 7 positions agree with TRBD1. V was clipped by 6 bases and J by 0 bases; unmatched bases: 2. The CDR3 spans 14 residues. In germline, CDR1 is LGHDT, CDR2 YNNKEL (reference sequence). The CDR3 nucleotides are TGTGCCAGCAGTGACAGGGCCTCTGGAAACACCATATATTTT. Translation: CASSDRASGNTIYF.

In this sample, this clonotype turned up a few times. The chain links TRBV20-1 to TRBJ1-2; maybe TRBD1 (6 bases). In germline, CDR1 is DFQATT, CDR2 SNEGSKA (reference sequence). The CDR3 has 13 residues. V lost 3 bases, J lost 3 bases, and 11 bases lay in between. The CDR3 DNA reads TGCAGTGCTAGTCAGGGGACGGACTATGGCTACACCTTC. This sequence encodes CSASQGTDYGYTF.

The rearrangement links TRBV5-4 to TRBJ2-3, with 10 positions matching TRBD2. Germline V gene lookup returns CDR1 SGHNT and CDR2 YYREEE (reference sequence). The CDR3 length is 17 residues. With V trimmed by 0 bases and J by 4 bases, 8 bases remained unmatched. CDR3 in amino acids: CASSLVPAGGPSDTQYF. CDR3 bases: TGTGCCAGCAGCTTGGTCCCAGCGGGGGGGCCTTCAGATACGCAGTATTTT.

This clonotype was detected only a few times. The gene calls are TRBV5-1 and TRBJ2-5; 8 bases match TRBD2. This CDR3 has 17 residues. Germline V gene data show CDR1 as SGHRS and CDR2 as YFSETQ. V lost 2 bases to trimming and J lost 2 bases; unmatched junction nucleotides: 11. The CDR3 here is CASSFWPAGGRQETQYF. CDR3 nucleotide sequence: TGCGCCAGCAGCTTCTGGCCCGCGGGGGGAAGGCAAGAGACCCAGTACTTC.

This clonotype was seen a handful of times. The chain is built from TRBV9 and TRBJ2-5; 7 nucleotides agree with TRBD1. Unmatched junction bases numbered 10, after V lost 3 bases and J lost 5 bases. CDR3 length: 15 amino acids. The germline V gene has CDR1 SGDLS and CDR2 YYNGEE. CDR3 nucleotides: TGTGCCAGCAGCGGACCCGACAGGGTGAGGGAGACCCAGTACTTC. This sequence encodes CASSGPDRVRETQYF.

This clonotype showed up just a few times. The chain joins TRBV7-2 to TRBJ1-4; D not certain. V lost 1 base and J 0 bases, leaving 9 bases between the germline ends. This CDR3 region has 16 residues. CDR1 is SGHTA and CDR2 is FQGNSA in the germline V gene. CDR3 DNA: TGTGCCAGCAGCTTAGGCCAACCTGCAACTAATGAAAAACTGTTTTTT. Translating it yields CASSLGQPATNEKLFF.

The V and J genes are TRBV6-6 and TRBJ2-1; 7 bases are a match to TRBD2. Trimming took 4 bases from V and 4 from J; bases not matched to a gene: 10. The germline CDR1 and CDR2 sequences are MNHNY and SVGAGI (reference sequence). The CDR3 covers 16 residues. In DNA, the CDR3 is TGTGCCAGCAGTTTTCCTCGGGACTACCTATACAATGAGCAGTTCTTC. As protein: CASSFPRDYLYNEQFF.

This clonotype was observed at least ten times. The chain combines TRBV29-1 with TRBJ2-5; the D gene is possibly TRBD2 (6 bases). Germline V CDR1 and CDR2: SQVTM, ANQGSEA. The CDR3 spans 12 residues. Trimming took 4 bases from V and 5 from J, leaving 11 bases between them. CDR3 sequence reads: CSVADGGETQYF. The CDR3 nucleotides read TGCAGCGTTGCCGATGGGGGGGAGACCCAGTACTTC.

The chain carries TRBV7-2 and TRBJ2-1; 11 bases are shared with TRBD2. This CDR3 spans 13 amino acids. Trimming took 8 bases from V and 7 from J; bases not matched to a gene: 4. Germline V gene sequence: CDR1 SGHTA, CDR2 FQGNSA. DNA of the CDR3: TGTGCCAGCGCCACTAGCGGGGGAAATGAGCAGTTCTTC. Amino acid sequence: CASATSGGNEQFF.

This clonotype was found a few times. This may arise from a read error, as a much more abundant clone is one base away. The chain carries TRBV29-1 and TRBJ2-2; 7 nucleotides line up with TRBD2. Per germline, CDR1 SQVTM and CDR2 ANQGSEA. The junction had 9 bases not matched to a gene; V was cut back by 4 bases and J by 4 bases. The CDR3 totals 15 residues. The CDR3 sequence is CSVAPLADPTGELFF. The CDR3 DNA follows: TGCAGCGTTGCCCCCCTAGCGGACCCCACCGGGGAGCTGTTTTTT.